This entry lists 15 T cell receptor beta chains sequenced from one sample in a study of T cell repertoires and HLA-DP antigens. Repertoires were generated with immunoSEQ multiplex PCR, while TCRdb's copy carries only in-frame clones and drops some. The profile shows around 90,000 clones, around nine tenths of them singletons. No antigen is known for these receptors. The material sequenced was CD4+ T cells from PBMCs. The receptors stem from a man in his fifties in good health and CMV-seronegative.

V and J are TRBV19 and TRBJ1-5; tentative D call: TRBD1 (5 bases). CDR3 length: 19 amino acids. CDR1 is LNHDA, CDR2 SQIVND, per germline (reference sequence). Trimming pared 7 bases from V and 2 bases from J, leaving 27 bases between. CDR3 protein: CASTPGTAGGGLGNQPQHF. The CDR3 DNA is TGTGCCAGTACCCCAGGGACGGCCGGAGGCGGATTGGGCAATCAGCCCCAGCATTTT.

CDR3 amino acids: CASSPRREANTEAFF. DNA of the CDR3: TGTGCCAGCTCACCACGCAGGGAGGCTAACACTGAAGCTTTCTTT. The gene calls are TRBV18 and TRBJ1-1; maybe TRBD1 (5 bases). Germline V lookup: CDR1 KGHSH, CDR2 LQKENI. The CDR3 is made up of 15 amino acids. Trimming left V 1 base short and J 2 bases short, with 11 bases between.

CDR3 loop: CASSLGHSGAEQFF. CDR3 nucleotides: TGCGCCAGCAGCTTGGGACATAGCGGGGCTGAGCAGTTCTTC. This chain links TRBV5-1 with TRBJ2-1, with 8 nucleotides matching TRBD2. J lost 9 bases, V lost 0 bases, and 5 bases had no gene match. Germline values: CDR1 SGHRS, CDR2 YFSETQ. The CDR3 length is 14 residues.

This CDR3 is CASSFDRVHQPQHF. In DNA, the CDR3 is TGTGCCAGCAGTTTCGACAGGGTCCATCAGCCCCAGCATTTT. The chain recombines TRBV28 with TRBJ1-5; 7 bases fit TRBD1. CDR3 length: 14 residues. Germline V lookup: CDR1 MDHEN, CDR2 SYDVKM. J was trimmed by 5 bases and V by 3 bases; bases with no gene match: 4.

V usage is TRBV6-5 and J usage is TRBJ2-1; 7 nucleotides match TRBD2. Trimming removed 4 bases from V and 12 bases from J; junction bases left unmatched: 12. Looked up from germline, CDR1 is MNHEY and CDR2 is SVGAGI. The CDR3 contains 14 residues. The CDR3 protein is CASSSAPLAHGQFF. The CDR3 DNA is TGTGCCAGCAGTTCAGCCCCACTAGCGCATGGGCAGTTCTTC.

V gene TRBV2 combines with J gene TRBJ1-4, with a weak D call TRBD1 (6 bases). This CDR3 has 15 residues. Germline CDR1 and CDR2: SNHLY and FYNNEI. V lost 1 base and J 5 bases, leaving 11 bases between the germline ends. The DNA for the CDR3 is TGTGCCAGCAGTGAAGAGCAGGGGCTAAATGAAAAACTGTTTTTT. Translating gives CASSEEQGLNEKLFF. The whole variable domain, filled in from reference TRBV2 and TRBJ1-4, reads EPEVTQTPSHQVTQMGQEVILRCVPISNHLYFYWYRQILGQKVEFLVSFYNNEISEKSEIFDDQFSVERPDGSNFTLKIRSTKLEDSAMYFCASSEEQGLNEKLFFGSGTQLSVL.

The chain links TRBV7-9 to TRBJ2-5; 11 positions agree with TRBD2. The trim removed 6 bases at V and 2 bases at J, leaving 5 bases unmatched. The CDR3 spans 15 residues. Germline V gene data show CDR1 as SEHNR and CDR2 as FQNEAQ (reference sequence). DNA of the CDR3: TGTGCCAGCAGTCCGGGACTAGCGGAACAAGAGACCCAGTACTTC. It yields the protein CASSPGLAEQETQYF.

Written as DNA, the CDR3 is TGTGCCAGCAGCCAAGATGTACTCGGGACACCTGAAGCTTTCTTT. It yields the protein CASSQDVLGTPEAFF. The chain carries TRBV4-2 and TRBJ1-1, with D possibly TRBD1 on 6 matching bases. V was pared by 0 bases and J by 6 bases, with 14 bases between. This CDR3 is 15 amino acids long. The V gene's germline CDR1 is LGHNA and CDR2 YNFKEQ.

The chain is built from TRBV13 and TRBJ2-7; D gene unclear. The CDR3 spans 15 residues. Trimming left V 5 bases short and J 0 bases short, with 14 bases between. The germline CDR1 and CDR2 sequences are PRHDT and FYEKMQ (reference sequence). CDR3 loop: CASSKGTVSSYEQYF. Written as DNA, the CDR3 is TGTGCCAGCAGCAAAGGCACAGTGAGCTCCTACGAGCAGTACTTC.

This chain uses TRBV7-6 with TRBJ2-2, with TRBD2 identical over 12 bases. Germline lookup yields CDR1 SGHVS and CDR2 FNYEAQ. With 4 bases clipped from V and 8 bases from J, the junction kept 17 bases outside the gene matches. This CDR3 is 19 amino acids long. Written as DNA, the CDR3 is TGTGCCAGCAGCTCGCGACACCCGACTAGCGGGAGCGATAAAGGGGAGCTGTTTTTT. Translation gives CASSSRHPTSGSDKGELFF.

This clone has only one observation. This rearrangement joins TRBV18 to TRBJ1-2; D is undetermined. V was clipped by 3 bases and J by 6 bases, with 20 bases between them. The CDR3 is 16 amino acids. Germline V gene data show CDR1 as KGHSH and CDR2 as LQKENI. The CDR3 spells CASSPRKREVSNGYTF. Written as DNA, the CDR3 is TGTGCCAGCTCACCGAGAAAAAGGGAAGTCAGTAATGGCTACACCTTC.

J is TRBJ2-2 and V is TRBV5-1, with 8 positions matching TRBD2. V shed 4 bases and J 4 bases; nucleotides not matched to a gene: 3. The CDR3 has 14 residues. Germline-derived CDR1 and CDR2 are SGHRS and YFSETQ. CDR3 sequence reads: CASSTGGLTGELFF. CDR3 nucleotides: TGCGCCAGCAGCACGGGGGGGCTCACCGGGGAGCTGTTTTTT.

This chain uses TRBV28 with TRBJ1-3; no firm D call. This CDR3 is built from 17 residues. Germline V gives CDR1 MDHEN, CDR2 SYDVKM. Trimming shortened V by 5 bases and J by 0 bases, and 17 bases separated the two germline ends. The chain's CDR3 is CASSLPRQLISGNTIYF. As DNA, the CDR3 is TGTGCCAGCAGTCTCCCTAGGCAGCTCATCTCTGGAAACACCATATATTTT.

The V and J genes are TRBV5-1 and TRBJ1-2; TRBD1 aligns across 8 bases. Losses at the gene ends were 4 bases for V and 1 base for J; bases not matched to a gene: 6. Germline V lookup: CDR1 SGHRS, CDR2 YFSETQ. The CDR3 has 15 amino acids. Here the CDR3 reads CASSPTGEVNYGYTF. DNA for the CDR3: TGCGCCAGCAGCCCGACAGGGGAAGTTAACTATGGCTACACCTTC.

The CDR3 coding sequence is TGTGCCAGCAGCATTAAGCACACTGAAGCTTTCTTT. Its protein product is CASSIKHTEAFF. The chain joins TRBV7-2 to TRBJ1-1; D remains ambiguous. The CDR3 contains 12 residues. Germline-derived CDR1 and CDR2 are SGHTA and FQGNSA. Trimming took 5 bases from V and 3 from J, leaving 7 bases between them.